These 17 T cell receptor beta chains originate from one sample sequenced in a study of blood T cell repertoires in COVID-19. Here immunoSEQ multiplex PCR was the method, and the copy in TCRdb shows in-frame clones only, minus some. The data show around 90,000 clones, with approximately 92% seen just once and about 5.9% held by the top ten. The sample comprised peripheral blood. All receptors come from a woman aged 55 to 70 with active COVID-19.

The J gene is TRBJ2-7, the V gene TRBV5-1, with 12 positions matching TRBD2. CDR1 and CDR2 from the germline V gene are SGHRS and YFSETQ. Trimming at V came to 0 bases and at J to 5 bases, leaving 12 bases not matched to a gene. The CDR3 has 18 amino acids. The CDR3 protein is CASSLVPSGRALDNEQYF. In DNA, the CDR3 is TGCGCCAGCAGCTTGGTTCCTAGCGGGAGGGCATTGGATAACGAGCAGTACTTC. Combining the CDR3 with reference TRBV5-1 and TRBJ2-7 gives the whole variable domain KAGVTQTPRYLIKTRGQQVTLSCSPISGHRSVSWYQQTPGQGLQFLFEYFSETQRNKGNFPGRFSGRQFSNSRSEMNVSTLELGDSALYLCASSLVPSGRALDNEQYFGPGTRLTVT.

This clone came up once. The rearrangement joins TRBV13 to TRBJ2-1; tentatively, D is TRBD2 (5 bases). Germline assignment: CDR1 PRHDT and CDR2 FYEKMQ (reference sequence). V dropped 3 bases and J dropped 6 bases, with 12 bases sitting between them. The CDR3 has 14 amino acids. The CDR3: CASSFSGSSNEQFF. The DNA for the CDR3 is TGTGCCAGCAGCTTTAGTGGGAGCTCCAATGAGCAGTTCTTC.

The CDR3 spells CASSPGTASREQFF. The CDR3 DNA reads as TGTGCCAGCAGTCCCGGGACAGCCTCAAGGGAGCAGTTCTTC. This chain connects TRBV28 to TRBJ2-1; TRBD1 aligns across 7 bases. The V gene end was trimmed by 5 bases and the J gene end by 10 bases; junction bases not matched to a gene: 11. The CDR3 extends over 14 amino acids. Germline CDR1 and CDR2: MDHEN and SYDVKM.

V is TRBV7-2 and J is TRBJ1-2; 8 nucleotides line up with TRBD1. The CDR3 loop spans 14 amino acids. The germline V gene has CDR1 SGHTA and CDR2 FQGNSA. With 3 bases clipped from V and 4 bases from J, the junction kept 4 bases outside the gene matches. In nucleotides, the CDR3 is TGTGCCAGCAGCTTGGACAGGGTCGGCTATGGCTACACCTTC. Its translation is CASSLDRVGYGYTF.

The count of this clone is one. The chain combines TRBV10-2 with TRBJ1-1; maybe TRBD1 (6 bases). CDR1 is WSHSY and CDR2 is SAAADI in the germline V gene. With 6 bases removed from V and 0 bases from J, the gap between germline ends came to 11 bases. There are 14 residues in the CDR3. CDR3 loop: CASRDSFMNTEAFF. In nucleotides, the CDR3 is TGCGCCAGCAGGGACAGCTTCATGAACACTGAAGCTTTCTTT.

V is TRBV6-1 and J is TRBJ1-2; a possible D gene is TRBD1 (5 bases). V lost 1 base to trimming and J lost 8 bases, with 14 bases between them. Germline assignment: CDR1 MNHNS and CDR2 SASEGT. This CDR3 spans 14 amino acids. The CDR3 sequence is CASSEGSLSGGYTF. DNA for the CDR3: TGTGCCAGCAGTGAAGGGTCCCTTTCAGGGGGCTACACCTTC.

This rearrangement joins TRBV5-1 to TRBJ1-2; 7 bases line up with TRBD1. The CDR3 runs to 14 residues. Trimming removed 2 bases from V and 5 bases from J; junction bases left unmatched: 6. From germline, CDR1 is SGHRS and CDR2 YFSETQ. The CDR3 DNA is TGCGCCAGCAGCTTAGAACAGGGGTCGTATGGCTACACCTTC. Amino acids: CASSLEQGSYGYTF.

CDR3 in DNA: TGTGCCAGCAGTCAAGCGGGGGGGACCTACGAGCAGTACTTC. As protein: CASSQAGGTYEQYF. This chain links TRBV5-6 with TRBJ2-7; TRBD2 agrees at 10 bases. Germline V gene sequence: CDR1 SGHDT, CDR2 YYEEEE. V lost 5 bases and J lost 2; bases outside the gene matches: 4. The CDR3 loop spans 14 amino acids. Variable domain in full (rest from reference TRBV5-6 and TRBJ2-7): DAGVTQSPTHLIKTRGQQVTLRCSPKSGHDTVSWYQQALGQGPQFIFQYYEEEERQRGNFPDRFSGHQFPNYSSELNVNALLLGDSALYLCASSQAGGTYEQYFGPGTRLTVT.

The CDR3 DNA reads as TGTGCCAGCTCACCACCGAGGACCGGGACAGGGCTAGAGACCCAGTACTTC. It is translated as CASSPPRTGTGLETQYF. The V gene is TRBV18, the J gene TRBJ2-5; 9 nucleotides match TRBD1. Trimming took 0 bases from V and 4 from J; bases not matched to a gene: 9. Germline assignment: CDR1 KGHSH and CDR2 LQKENI. There are 17 residues in the CDR3.

V gene TRBV5-4 combines with J gene TRBJ2-3; 12 nucleotides line up with TRBD2. There are 18 residues in the CDR3. V dropped 4 bases and J dropped 0; count of bases not matched to a gene: 9. Germline V gene sequence: CDR1 SGHNT, CDR2 YYREEE (reference sequence). CDR3 region: CASSRGLAGKPSTDTQYF. The CDR3 coding sequence is TGTGCCAGCAGCAGGGGACTAGCGGGCAAACCTAGCACAGATACGCAGTATTTT.

The chain is built from TRBV2 and TRBJ2-1; a possible D gene is TRBD2 (6 bases). The CDR3 runs 16 residues. V lost 9 bases and J lost 0, with 18 bases in between. Germline CDR1 is SNHLY and CDR2 is FYNNEI. The CDR3 bases are TGTGCCAGTCAGAGGCTAGCGTCCAGCTCCTACAATGAGCAGTTCTTC. It yields the protein CASQRLASSSYNEQFF. The full variable domain, with the rest looked up from reference TRBV2 and TRBJ2-1, is EPEVTQTPSHQVTQMGQEVILRCVPISNHLYFYWYRQILGQKVEFLVSFYNNEISEKSEIFDDQFSVERPDGSNFTLKIRSTKLEDSAMYFCASQRLASSSYNEQFFGPGTRLTVL.

The V call is TRBV5-1, the J call TRBJ2-7, with 8 positions matching TRBD1. CDR1 is SGHRS and CDR2 is YFSETQ in the germline V gene. After removal of 1 base from V and 2 bases from J, the junction contained 2 bases not matched to a gene. This CDR3 comprises 14 residues. In nucleotides, the CDR3 is TGCGCCAGCAGCTTGATGGACAGGGCCTACGAGCAGTACTTC. Protein: CASSLMDRAYEQYF.

V usage is TRBV28 and J usage is TRBJ1-5; D ambiguous. Germline V CDR1 and CDR2: MDHEN, SYDVKM. The CDR3 length is 14 residues. V gave up 3 bases and J gave up 4 bases, with 10 bases separating them. CDR3 amino acids: CASSFPQNNQPQHF. DNA for the CDR3: TGTGCCAGCAGTTTTCCCCAGAATAATCAGCCCCAGCATTTT.

The rearrangement uses TRBV10-3 and TRBJ2-3; D possibly corresponds to TRBD2 (6 bases). The CDR3 spans 16 residues. Trimming removed 2 bases at V and 0 bases at J, with 12 bases between. The germline V gene encodes CDR1 ENHRY and CDR2 SYGVKD. In DNA, the CDR3 is TGTGCCATCAGTGAGCCGGGACTTCTTAGCACAGATACGCAGTATTTT. Translating it yields CAISEPGLLSTDTQYF.

This sequence joins TRBV28 and TRBJ2-1; 7 bases map to TRBD1. Germline loops: CDR1 MDHEN, CDR2 SYDVKM. After removal of 6 bases from V and 6 bases from J, the junction contained 11 bases not matched to a gene. The CDR3 covers 15 residues. CDR3 sequence (DNA): TGTGCCAGCAGAGCTACAGGGGCAACGGTCAATGAGCAGTTCTTC. Its translation is CASRATGATVNEQFF.

V usage is TRBV6-5 and J usage is TRBJ1-2; D gene uncertain. V lost 6 bases and J 7 bases, leaving 12 bases between the germline ends. This CDR3 spans 12 amino acids. CDR1 MNHEY and CDR2 SVGAGI come from the germline V gene. Here the CDR3 DNA reads TGTGCCAGCAGGGAGGGATCAGGTGGCTACACCTTC. Translation: CASREGSGGYTF.

This chain connects TRBV6-5 to TRBJ1-2; TRBD1 matches at 10 bases. This CDR3 has 15 amino acids. Losses at the gene ends were 5 bases for V and 3 bases for J; bases not matched to a gene: 6. Germline V gene lookup returns CDR1 MNHEY and CDR2 SVGAGI. The CDR3 DNA is TGTGCCAGCAGTCCCCGACAGGGGGCTTACTATGGCTACACCTTC. It encodes CASSPRQGAYYGYTF.